The next 23 T cell receptor beta chains were all read from a single sample in a study of CD8+ T cells in alopecia areata. It was cDNA, reverse transcribed from extracted RNA, that served as the sequencing template. TCRdb's table, derived via immunoSEQ multiplex PCR, lists solely in-frame clones and lacks some. The data contain about 200,000 clones, around 50% of them singletons. The specimen sequenced was CD8+ T cells sorted from blood. These receptor sequences come from a human donor in good health.

This chain links TRBV15 with TRBJ1-3; D might be TRBD1 (5 bases). The CDR3 contains 13 residues. Trimming removed 5 bases from V and 1 base from J, with 6 bases in between. CDR1 is LNHNV and CDR2 is YYDKDF in the germline V gene (reference sequence). The chain's CDR3 is CATSGGSGNTIYF. The CDR3 DNA reads as TGTGCCACCAGCGGGGGATCTGGAAACACCATATATTTT. Variable domain in full (rest from reference TRBV15 and TRBJ1-3): DAMVIQNPRYQVTQFGKPVTLSCSQTLNHNVMYWYQQKSSQAPKLLFHYYDKDFNNEADTPDNFQSRRPNTSFCFLDIRSPGLGDTAMYLCATSGGSGNTIYFGEGSWLTVV.

The sample holds a few counts of this clone. The chain has TRBV7-8 and TRBJ1-1, with 8 bases lining up with TRBD1. V shed 0 bases, J shed 6 bases, and the junction held 12 bases outside the gene matches. The CDR3 totals 17 residues. Germline V gene lookup returns CDR1 SGHVS and CDR2 FQNEAQ. The CDR3 nucleotides read TGTGCCAGCAGCTTAGCCCAGGGGGCGGGCTGGTCTGCTGAAGCTTTCTTT. This gives the protein CASSLAQGAGWSAEAFF.

This sequence joins TRBV5-1 and TRBJ2-6, with unresolved D. The CDR3 spans 18 residues. CDR1 SGHRS and CDR2 YFSETQ come from the germline V gene. Trimming cost V 0 bases and J 0 bases, with 13 bases left between them. CDR3 nucleotides: TGCGCCAGCAGCTTGGCCTATCGAGGTATCTCTGGGGCCAACGTCCTGACTTTC. This gives the protein CASSLAYRGISGANVLTF.

V gene TRBV4-1 combines with J gene TRBJ1-5; the match to TRBD1 covers 8 bases. From germline, CDR1 is MGHRA and CDR2 YSYEKL. The CDR3 length is 15 residues. Unmatched junction bases numbered 14, after V lost 8 bases and J lost 8 bases. CDR3 loop: CASAPDRGDLEPQHF. The CDR3 nucleotides read TGCGCCAGCGCCCCCGACAGGGGAGATCTCGAGCCCCAGCATTTT.

V and J are TRBV27 and TRBJ2-5; TRBD2 agrees at 13 bases. The CDR3 runs to 16 residues. Trimming cost V 4 bases and J 5 bases; bases outside gene matches: 7. Germline assignment: CDR1 MNHEY and CDR2 SMNVEV (reference sequence). The CDR3 region has the DNA TGTGCCAGCAGTTCCCAGACTAGCGGGGGGCCGGAGACCCAGTACTTC. Amino acids: CASSSQTSGGPETQYF.

The chain joins TRBV6-1 to TRBJ2-3, with D perhaps assigned TRBD1 or TRBD2 (5 bases each). The CDR3 covers 14 residues. The V gene lost 7 bases and the J gene lost 6 bases, with 17 bases spanning the gap. Germline CDR1 and CDR2: MNHNS and SASEGT. Here the CDR3 DNA reads TGTGCCAGCACCCTCGGGGCGTCAGGGGATACGCAGTATTTT. As protein: CASTLGASGDTQYF.

This sequence joins TRBV5-6 and TRBJ1-5, with D tentatively TRBD1 (6 bases). The V end was cut by 1 base, the J end by 6 bases, with 14 bases between. Germline CDR1 SGHDT, CDR2 YYEEEE. CDR3 size: 15 residues. DNA for the CDR3: TGTGCCAGCAGCTTGAGTCCAGGGGAAAGTCAGCCCCAGCATTTT. It is translated as CASSLSPGESQPQHF.

This chain connects TRBV13 to TRBJ1-1, with 9 bases that match TRBD1. V dropped 5 bases and J dropped 4; count of bases not matched to a gene: 8. CDR1 is PRHDT and CDR2 is FYEKMQ in the germline V gene (reference sequence). The CDR3 spans 15 residues. CDR3 sequence reads: CASSTSGQGPTEAFF. The CDR3 DNA follows: TGTGCCAGCAGCACCTCGGGACAGGGCCCCACTGAAGCTTTCTTT.

This chain connects TRBV14 to TRBJ2-2; D remains ambiguous. Trimming took 4 bases from V and 1 from J, leaving 10 bases between them. The germline V gene encodes CDR1 SGHDN and CDR2 FVKESK. The CDR3 runs 15 residues. Written as DNA, the CDR3 is TGTGCCAGCAGCCCTGTTTCCTTGAACACCGGGGAGCTGTTTTTT. The encoded protein is CASSPVSLNTGELFF.

This clone was seen just once. The genes are TRBV5-1 and TRBJ2-5; D gene ambiguous. The CDR3 is made up of 14 amino acids. Germline CDR1 reads SGHRS; CDR2 reads YFSETQ. V was shortened by 5 bases and J by 1 base, with 12 bases between the two germline ends. Here the CDR3 reads CASSYGPSQETQYF. The CDR3, as DNA: TGCGCCAGCAGTTATGGGCCTAGCCAAGAGACCCAGTACTTC.

V usage is TRBV9 and J usage is TRBJ2-5; D tentatively fits TRBD1 or TRBD2 (5 bases each). Trimming stripped 0 bases from V and 1 base from J, with 7 bases between. The CDR3 loop spans 14 amino acids. Germline assignment: CDR1 SGDLS and CDR2 YYNGEE. Here the CDR3 reads CASSVDGTQETQYF. CDR3 DNA: TGTGCCAGCAGCGTAGACGGGACCCAAGAGACCCAGTACTTC.

The chain combines TRBV28 with TRBJ2-7, with unresolved D. The germline V gene encodes CDR1 MDHEN and CDR2 SYDVKM. The CDR3 is 16 residues long. Trimming took 2 bases from V and 3 from J, leaving 17 bases between them. The CDR3 is CASSLGMVDINYEQYF. CDR3 bases: TGTGCCAGCAGTTTAGGTATGGTCGACATCAACTACGAGCAGTACTTC.

This clone was counted only a few times. The chain couples TRBV7-9 to TRBJ2-5, with 7 bases identical to TRBD1. Germline V lookup: CDR1 SEHNR, CDR2 FQNEAQ (reference sequence). The CDR3 covers 15 residues. The trim removed 3 bases at V and 5 bases at J, leaving 9 bases unmatched. CDR3 DNA: TGTGCCAGCAGCTTCGACAGGGAGTTCAGGGAGACCCAGTACTTC. It encodes CASSFDREFRETQYF.

This chain uses TRBV15 with TRBJ2-6; no clear D. V dropped 5 bases and J dropped 2 bases, with 13 bases sitting between them. CDR1 and CDR2 (germline): LNHNV, YYDKDF (reference sequence). The CDR3 totals 16 residues. In nucleotides, the CDR3 is TGTGCCACCAGCTCCTCACCAGGTCCTGGGGCCAACGTCCTGACTTTC. It translates to CATSSSPGPGANVLTF.

As for this clone: A junction end diverges from the germline sequence, so it may reflect a read error. This chain connects TRBV7-8 to TRBJ1-2; weak D call: TRBD1 (6 bases). In germline, CDR1 is SGHVS, CDR2 FQNEAQ. The CDR3 consists of 14 residues. This chain's CDR3 is CASSPDRRHKLGYF. CDR3 nucleotide sequence: TGTGCCAGCAGCCCAGACAGGCGACATAAGCTGGGGTATTTC.

The chain employs TRBV7-2 and TRBJ2-2; 7 bases align to TRBD1. V lost 4 bases, J lost 10 bases, and 9 bases stayed unmatched. Per germline, CDR1 SGHTA and CDR2 FQGNSA. The CDR3 is 14 residues long. The DNA for the CDR3 is TGTGCCAGCAGCTCGACAGGGAGCCGTATGGAGCTGTTTTTT. Translation: CASSSTGSRMELFF.

This clone was counted between two and nine times. The chain employs TRBV7-9 and TRBJ2-2; D not resolved. Germline lookup yields CDR1 SEHNR and CDR2 FQNEAQ (reference sequence). The CDR3 sequence is 14 residues long. With 0 bases removed from V and 7 bases from J, the gap between germline ends came to 9 bases. Here the CDR3 reads CASSLATRNGELFF. DNA for the CDR3: TGTGCCAGCAGCTTAGCCACACGGAACGGGGAGCTGTTTTTT.

V usage is TRBV9 and J usage is TRBJ1-6; D possibly corresponds to TRBD1 (6 bases). The V end lost 2 bases, the J end lost 7 bases, and 10 bases lay between the germline ends. The CDR3 covers 14 residues. CDR1 SGDLS and CDR2 YYNGEE come from the germline V gene. CDR3 residues: CASSVDSRNSPLHF. CDR3 nucleotide sequence: TGTGCCAGCAGCGTGGACAGCCGGAATTCACCCCTCCACTTT.

This sequence joins TRBV29-1 and TRBJ2-1; D remains unclear. The CDR3 is made up of 10 amino acids. Germline V gene sequence: CDR1 SQVTM, CDR2 ANQGSEA. Trimming pared 3 bases from V and 12 bases from J, leaving 9 bases between. The CDR3 loop reads CSVDGATQFF. The CDR3 DNA follows: TGCAGCGTTGATGGTGCTACGCAGTTCTTC.

J is TRBJ2-5 and V is TRBV25-1; 11 positions agree with TRBD1. Germline V gene sequence: CDR1 MGHDK, CDR2 SYGVNS. The length of the CDR3 is 17 residues. Losses at the gene ends were 2 bases for V and 3 bases for J; bases not matched to a gene: 8. The CDR3 coding sequence is TGTGCCAGCAGTGAAGGGGGGACAGGGGGAGGCGAAGAGACCCAGTACTTC. Amino acid sequence: CASSEGGTGGGEETQYF.

The V call is TRBV6-5, the J call TRBJ2-1, with D tentatively TRBD1 (6 bases). Trimming stripped 11 bases from V and 1 base from J, with 15 bases between. The CDR3 consists of 14 residues. Germline V gene lookup returns CDR1 MNHEY and CDR2 SVGAGI. The CDR3, as DNA: TGTGCCTCTTCGGCAGGGACATCCTACAATGAGCAGTTCTTC. This gives the protein CASSAGTSYNEQFF.

This CDR3 is CATSRDRGTEAFF. In nucleotides, the CDR3 is TGTGCCACCAGCAGAGATCGGGGGACTGAAGCTTTCTTT. V is TRBV15 and J is TRBJ1-1; possibly TRBD1 for D (5 bases). Germline V CDR1 and CDR2: LNHNV, YYDKDF (reference sequence). This CDR3 has 13 residues. Trimming shortened V by 0 bases and J by 5 bases, and 7 bases separated the two germline ends.

The chain couples TRBV2 to TRBJ2-3; 9 bases align to TRBD1. Trimming at V came to 5 bases and at J to 5 bases, leaving 5 bases not matched to a gene. CDR3 length: 14 residues. Germline V gene sequence: CDR1 SNHLY, CDR2 FYNNEI. The CDR3 region has the DNA TGTGCCAGCAGTCCCCGGACAGGGGAAGATACGCAGTATTTT. This gives the protein CASSPRTGEDTQYF. The full variable domain, with the rest looked up from reference TRBV2 and TRBJ2-3, is EPEVTQTPSHQVTQMGQEVILRCVPISNHLYFYWYRQILGQKVEFLVSFYNNEISEKSEIFDDQFSVERPDGSNFTLKIRSTKLEDSAMYFCASSPRTGEDTQYFGPGTRLTVL.